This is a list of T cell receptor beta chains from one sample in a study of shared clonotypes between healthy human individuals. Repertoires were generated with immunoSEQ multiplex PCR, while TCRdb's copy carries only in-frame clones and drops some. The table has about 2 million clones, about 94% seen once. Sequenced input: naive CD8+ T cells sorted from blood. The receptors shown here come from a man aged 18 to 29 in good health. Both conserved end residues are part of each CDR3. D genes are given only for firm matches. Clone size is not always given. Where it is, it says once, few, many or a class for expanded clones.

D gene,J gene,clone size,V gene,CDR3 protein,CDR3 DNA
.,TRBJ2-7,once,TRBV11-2,CASSFTLNFYEQYF,TGTGCCAGCAGCTTTACTCTGAATTTCTACGAGCAGTACTTC
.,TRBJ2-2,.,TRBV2,CASSPPAPANTGELFF,TGTGCCAGCAGCCCCCCAGCGCCTGCGAACACCGGGGAGCTGTTTTTT
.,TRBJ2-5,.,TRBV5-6,CASCGGEVGETQYF,TGTGCCAGCTGTGGGGGAGAAGTTGGCGAGACCCAGTACTTC
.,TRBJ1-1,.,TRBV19,CASSGRGVTEAFF,TGTGCCAGTAGTGGGAGGGGTGTCACTGAAGCTTTCTTT
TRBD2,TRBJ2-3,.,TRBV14,CASSFSGGSDTQYF,TGTGCCAGCAGCTTTAGCGGGGGTTCGGATACGCAGTATTTT
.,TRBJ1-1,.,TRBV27,CASSLGGLLMNTEAFF,TGTGCCAGCAGCTTAGGGGGGCTCTTAATGAACACTGAAGCTTTCTTT
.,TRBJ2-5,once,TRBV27,CASRSVNQETQYF,TGTGCCAGCAGATCGGTGAACCAAGAGACCCAGTACTTC
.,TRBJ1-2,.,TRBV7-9,CASSSGAGLSFYGYTF,TGTGCCAGCAGCTCGGGTGCAGGGTTGTCTTTCTATGGCTACACCTTC
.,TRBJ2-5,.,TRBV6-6,CASSYPEGGETQYF,TGTGCCAGCAGTTACCCCGAAGGGGGGGAGACCCAGTACTTC
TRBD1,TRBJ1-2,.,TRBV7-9,CASSLATGDYGYTF,TGTGCCAGCAGCTTAGCAACAGGGGACTATGGCTACACCTTC
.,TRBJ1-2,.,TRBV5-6,CASSLRPDPNYGYTF,TGTGCCAGCAGCTTAAGGCCGGACCCTAACTATGGCTACACCTTC
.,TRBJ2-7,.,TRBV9,CASSVGEARSYEQYF,TGTGCCAGCAGCGTAGGGGAGGCTAGGTCCTACGAGCAGTACTTC
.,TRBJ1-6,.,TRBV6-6,CASSYSGNQSPLHF,TGTGCCAGCAGTTACTCTGGGAACCAATCACCCCTCCACTTT
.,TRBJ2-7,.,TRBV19,CASSPTDGFYEQYF,TGTGCCAGTAGTCCCACGGACGGGTTCTACGAGCAGTACTTC
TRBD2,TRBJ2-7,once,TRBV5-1,CASRVGLADSYEQYF,TGCGCCAGCAGAGTCGGTCTAGCGGACTCCTACGAGCAGTACTTC
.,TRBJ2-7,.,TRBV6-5,CASSYSEVGDSDEQYF,TGTGCCAGCAGTTACTCCGAGGTCGGCGACAGCGACGAGCAGTACTTC
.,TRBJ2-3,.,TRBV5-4,CASSLRGSGTDTQYF,TGTGCCAGCAGCTTGAGGGGTTCTGGCACAGATACGCAGTATTTT
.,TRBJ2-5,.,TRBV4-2,CASSPGRDTQYF,TGTGCCAGCAGCCCGGGAAGGGACACCCAGTACTTC
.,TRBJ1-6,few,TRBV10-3,CAISESGSPLHF,TGTGCCATCAGTGAGTCAGGTTCACCCCTCCACTTT
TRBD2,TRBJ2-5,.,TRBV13,CASSLRTSSYQETQYF,TGTGCCAGCAGCCTCCGGACTAGCAGCTACCAAGAGACCCAGTACTTC
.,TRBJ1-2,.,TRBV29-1,CSVERGALLGYTF,TGCAGCGTTGAAAGGGGGGCCCTCCTGGGCTACACCTTC
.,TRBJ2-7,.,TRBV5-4,CASSRRDGTYEQYF,TGTGCCAGCAGCCGTCGTGACGGAACCTACGAGCAGTACTTC
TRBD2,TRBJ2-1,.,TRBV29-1,CSVAGLAGVLGDEQFF,TGCAGCGTTGCGGGACTAGCGGGAGTCCTTGGGGATGAGCAGTTCTTC
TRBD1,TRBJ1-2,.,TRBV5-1,CASSLDRGQIDGYTF,TGCGCCAGCAGCTTAGACAGGGGGCAGATTGATGGCTACACCTTC
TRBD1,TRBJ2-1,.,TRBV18,CASSPLDRVTSSEQFF,TGTGCCAGCTCACCACTAGACAGGGTAACATCTAGTGAGCAGTTCTTC
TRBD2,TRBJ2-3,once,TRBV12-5,CASGSGLGATDTQYF,TGTGCTAGTGGTTCGGGACTAGGGGCGACAGATACGCAGTATTTT
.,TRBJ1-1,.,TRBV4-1,CASSQPGVGTEAFF,TGCGCCAGCAGCCAACCAGGGGTTGGCACTGAAGCTTTCTTT
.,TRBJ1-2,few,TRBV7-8,CASSLGLNYGYTF,TGTGCCAGCAGCTTGGGACTGAACTATGGCTACACCTTC
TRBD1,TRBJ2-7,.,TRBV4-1,CASSQDGTGLYEQYF,TGCGCCAGCAGCCAAGATGGGACAGGTTTATACGAGCAGTACTTC
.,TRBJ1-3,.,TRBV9,CASSVASGNTIYF,TGTGCCAGCAGCGTAGCGTCAGGAAACACCATATATTTT
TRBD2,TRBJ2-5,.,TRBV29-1,CSVEGTSSGGGETQYF,TGCAGCGTTGAGGGAACGTCTAGCGGGGGGGGAGAGACCCAGTACTTC
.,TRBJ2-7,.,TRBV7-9,CASSFGTQEQYF,TGTGCCAGCAGCTTTGGCACGCAAGAGCAGTACTTC
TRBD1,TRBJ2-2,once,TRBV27,CASSASGGEVGGELFF,TGTGCCAGCAGTGCATCAGGGGGCGAGGTTGGCGGGGAGCTGTTTTTT
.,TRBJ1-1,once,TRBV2,CASSGGAIVNTEAFF,TGTGCCAGCAGTGGGGGAGCCATTGTGAACACTGAAGCTTTCTTT
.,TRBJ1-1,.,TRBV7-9,CASSPGGAPNTEAFF,TGTGCCAGCAGCCCCGGCGGGGCACCGAACACTGAAGCTTTCTTT
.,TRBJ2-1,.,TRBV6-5,CASSSGVSYNEQFF,TGTGCCAGCAGTTCGGGGGTCTCCTACAATGAGCAGTTCTTC
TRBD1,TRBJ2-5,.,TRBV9,CASSVEGGGGETQYF,TGTGCCAGCAGCGTAGAAGGGGGCGGAGGCGAGACCCAGTACTTC
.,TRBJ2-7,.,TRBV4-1,CASSQAPLDSYEQYF,TGCGCCAGCAGCCAAGCCCCCCTGGACTCCTACGAGCAGTACTTC
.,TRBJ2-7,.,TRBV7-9,CASSVWDRAYEQYF,TGTGCCAGCAGCGTATGGGACCGAGCCTACGAGCAGTACTTC